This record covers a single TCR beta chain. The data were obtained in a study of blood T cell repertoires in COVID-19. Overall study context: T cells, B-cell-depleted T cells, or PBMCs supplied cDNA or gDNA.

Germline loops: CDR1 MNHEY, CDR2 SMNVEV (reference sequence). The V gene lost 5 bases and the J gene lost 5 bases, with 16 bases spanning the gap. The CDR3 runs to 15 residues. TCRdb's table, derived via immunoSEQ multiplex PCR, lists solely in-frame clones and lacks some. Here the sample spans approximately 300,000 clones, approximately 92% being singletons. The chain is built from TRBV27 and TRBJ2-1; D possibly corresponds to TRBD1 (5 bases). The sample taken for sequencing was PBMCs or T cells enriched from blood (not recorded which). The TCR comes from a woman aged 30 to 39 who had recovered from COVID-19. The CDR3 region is CASSRILQGDNEQFF. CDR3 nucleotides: TGTGCCAGCAGTAGAATCCTTCAAGGGGACAATGAGCAGTTCTTC.